The clone carrying this TCR beta chain was picked up many times. Its specificity is not known. This record comes from a study of T cell repertoires in cytomegalovirus infection. About the research overall: Indicated by public TCR beta signatures were CMV infection and matching HLA type.

V dropped 6 bases and J dropped 0 bases, with 17 bases sitting between them. The CDR3 is 17 residues long. Study outcomes and limitations: Cumulative public TCR beta family frequency identified carriers of CMV plus the relevant HLA. The study found HLA-C-restricted CMV-specific TCR beta clonotypes dominating the ex vivo response.

TCRdb used MiXCR to reprocess the reads, holding one entry per CDR3 protein. The data show around 260,000 distinct CDR3 sequences, roughly 9% seen once. Sequencing was done on a sample of PBMCs. This clonotype originated in a human donor in good health (CMV status not recorded). Some clones in this sample may be carry-over from other donors' samples. The chain combines TRBV12-3 or TRBV12-4 with TRBJ1-4, with a possible D match to TRBD1 (5 bases). The DNA of the CDR3 is TGTGCCAGCAGATTTCCCGGGGCGGGGGCAACTAATGAAAAACTGTTTTTT. This encodes CASRFPGAGATNEKLFF.